These T cell receptor beta chains were read from a single sample in a study of identical twins. TCRdb ran MiXCR on the 5' RACE reads and lists one entry per CDR3 protein. The sample shows under 900,000 distinct CDR3 sequences, roughly 20% of them seen only once. The data also belong to a second study, concerning T cells expressing NK-cell markers.

What was sequenced was PBMCs. The receptors originated from a woman under 30 in good health. Both conserved end residues are part of each CDR3. Fields, in order: clone size, V gene, D gene, J gene, CDR3 protein, CDR3 DNA. The D gene is left open where the match is weak. Part of the rows lack a size; the others show once, few, many or a class for expanded clones.

abundance: -
v_gene: TRBV3-1
d_gene: TRBD2
j_gene: TRBJ2-7
CDR3aa: CASSQAGGAEQYF
CDR3nt: TGTGCCAGCAGCCAAGCGGGGGGGGCCGAGCAGTACTTC

abundance: -
v_gene: TRBV15
d_gene: -
j_gene: TRBJ1-1
CDR3aa: CATSGTPNTEAFF
CDR3nt: TGTGCCACCAGCGGGACACCAAACACTGAAGCTTTCTTT

abundance: -
v_gene: TRBV7-2
d_gene: -
j_gene: TRBJ1-2
CDR3aa: CASSSPSRDGDNYGYTF
CDR3nt: TGTGCCAGCAGCTCCCCTAGTCGGGACGGTGATAACTATGGCTACACCTTC

abundance: -
v_gene: TRBV6-1
d_gene: TRBD2
j_gene: TRBJ2-2
CDR3aa: CASSLGGRASGELFF
CDR3nt: TGTGCCAGCAGCTTGGGCGGGAGGGCCTCCGGGGAGCTGTTTTTT

abundance: few
v_gene: TRBV6-5
d_gene: -
j_gene: TRBJ1-6
CDR3aa: CASSYNGASYNSPLHF
CDR3nt: TGTGCCAGCAGTTATAATGGGGCCTCATATAATTCACCCCTCCACTTT

abundance: few
v_gene: TRBV3-1
d_gene: TRBD1
j_gene: TRBJ1-2
CDR3aa: CASSPRQGSQIRTF
CDR3nt: TGTGCCAGCAGCCCGAGACAGGGGAGCCAGATCAGGACCTTC

abundance: -
v_gene: TRBV24-1
d_gene: TRBD2
j_gene: TRBJ2-2
CDR3aa: CATSQSGGNTGELFF
CDR3nt: TGTGCCACCAGCCAGAGCGGGGGGAACACCGGGGAGCTGTTTTTT

abundance: -
v_gene: TRBV12-3/TRBV12-4
d_gene: TRBD2
j_gene: TRBJ2-1
CDR3aa: CASSLQLAGSNEQFF
CDR3nt: TGTGCCAGCAGTTTACAACTAGCGGGGTCCAATGAGCAGTTCTTC

abundance: -
v_gene: TRBV7-6
d_gene: -
j_gene: TRBJ2-5
CDR3aa: CASSLQGGWETQYF
CDR3nt: TGTGCCAGCAGCTTACAGGGAGGATGGGAGACCCAGTACTTC

abundance: few
v_gene: TRBV20-1
d_gene: TRBD2
j_gene: TRBJ2-1
CDR3aa: CSASGSSGRVTDEQFF
CDR3nt: TGCAGTGCTAGTGGATCTAGCGGGAGGGTAACCGATGAGCAGTTCTTC

abundance: -
v_gene: TRBV7-9
d_gene: TRBD1
j_gene: TRBJ2-7
CDR3aa: CASSGGQGISDEQYF
CDR3nt: TGTGCCAGCAGCGGTGGACAGGGGATTTCCGACGAGCAGTACTTC

abundance: -
v_gene: TRBV7-9
d_gene: -
j_gene: TRBJ1-1
CDR3aa: CASSLGVGVTEAFF
CDR3nt: TGTGCCAGCAGCTTAGGTGTCGGCGTCACTGAAGCTTTCTTT

abundance: many
v_gene: TRBV20-1
d_gene: TRBD1
j_gene: TRBJ1-1
CDR3aa: CSAVTGAPTEAFF
CDR3nt: TGCAGTGCTGTGACAGGGGCCCCCACTGAAGCTTTCTTT

abundance: few
v_gene: TRBV20-1
d_gene: -
j_gene: TRBJ2-5
CDR3aa: CSAGDWRVQETQYF
CDR3nt: TGCAGTGCCGGGGACTGGCGGGTGCAAGAGACCCAGTACTTC

abundance: -
v_gene: TRBV6-5
d_gene: -
j_gene: TRBJ2-7
CDR3aa: CASSTGTEDSYEQYF
CDR3nt: TGTGCCAGCAGTACTGGGACGGAGGACTCCTACGAGCAGTACTTC

abundance: -
v_gene: TRBV28
d_gene: TRBD1
j_gene: TRBJ2-1
CDR3aa: CASSQVGQGNNEQFF
CDR3nt: TGTGCCAGCAGCCAAGTGGGACAGGGGAACAATGAGCAGTTCTTC

abundance: -
v_gene: TRBV3-1
d_gene: TRBD1
j_gene: TRBJ2-5
CDR3aa: CASMWTGQETQYF
CDR3nt: TGTGCCAGCATGTGGACAGGTCAAGAGACCCAGTACTTC

abundance: few
v_gene: TRBV20-1
d_gene: -
j_gene: TRBJ2-3
CDR3aa: CSAETRTDTQYF
CDR3nt: TGCAGTGCTGAAACTAGGACAGATACGCAGTATTTT

abundance: -
v_gene: TRBV11-3
d_gene: TRBD1
j_gene: TRBJ2-1
CDR3aa: CASSPETGGHEQFF
CDR3nt: TGTGCCAGCAGCCCAGAAACAGGGGGCCATGAGCAGTTCTTC

abundance: few
v_gene: TRBV12-3/TRBV12-4
d_gene: TRBD2
j_gene: TRBJ2-1
CDR3aa: CASSHTGLAANEQFF
CDR3nt: TGTGCCAGCAGCCACACGGGACTAGCTGCGAATGAGCAGTTCTTC

abundance: -
v_gene: TRBV9
d_gene: -
j_gene: TRBJ2-7
CDR3aa: CASSVEQTGEQYF
CDR3nt: TGTGCCAGCAGCGTAGAACAGACCGGCGAGCAGTACTTC

abundance: -
v_gene: TRBV2
d_gene: -
j_gene: TRBJ1-2
CDR3aa: CASSEYGGGYGYTF
CDR3nt: TGTGCCAGCAGTGAATACGGGGGCGGCTATGGCTACACCTTC

abundance: -
v_gene: TRBV20-1
d_gene: TRBD1
j_gene: TRBJ2-3
CDR3aa: CSAARRDREAPTTNF
CDR3nt: TGCAGTGCAGCACGCCGGGACAGGGAAGCCCCAACGACTAATTTT

abundance: -
v_gene: TRBV12-3/TRBV12-4
d_gene: TRBD2
j_gene: TRBJ2-1
CDR3aa: CASSDGLAYNEQFF
CDR3nt: TGTGCCAGCTCCGACGGACTAGCGTACAATGAGCAGTTCTTC

abundance: few
v_gene: TRBV5-1
d_gene: TRBD2
j_gene: TRBJ2-1
CDR3aa: CASSSRTSGGVGYNEQFF
CDR3nt: TGCGCCAGCAGTTCCAGGACTAGCGGGGGGGTAGGGTACAATGAGCAGTTCTTC

abundance: -
v_gene: TRBV10-3
d_gene: -
j_gene: TRBJ2-2
CDR3aa: CAIAIAANTGELFF
CDR3nt: TGTGCCATCGCCATCGCCGCGAACACCGGGGAGCTGTTTTTT